The 12 T cell receptor beta chains below were found in one sample sequenced in a study of blood T cell repertoires in COVID-19. TCRdb keeps only in-frame clones here, not all; method: immunoSEQ multiplex PCR. The sample carries approximately 300,000 clones, 75% to 90% recorded once. Sequenced: PBMCs or T cells enriched from blood (not recorded which). These receptors came from a woman between 25 and 40 years old who had been exposed to COVID-19.

V is TRBV5-1 and J is TRBJ2-1, with 11 bases matching TRBD1. Trimming cost V 0 bases and J 4 bases; bases outside gene matches: 6. CDR1 SGHRS and CDR2 YFSETQ come from the germline V gene. CDR3 length: 17 amino acids. DNA for the CDR3: TGCGCCAGCAGCTTGGTGACCGGGACAGGGGGGTACAATGAGCAGTTCTTC. Translating gives CASSLVTGTGGYNEQFF.

J is TRBJ1-6 and V is TRBV28; TRBD1 aligns across 7 bases. Germline values: CDR1 MDHEN, CDR2 SYDVKM. V lost 4 bases to trimming and J lost 6 bases; unmatched junction nucleotides: 6. CDR3 size: 15 residues. Written as DNA, the CDR3 is TGTGCCAGCAGTTCCCCACAGGGGCCTAATTCACCCCTCCACTTT. Protein sequence: CASSSPQGPNSPLHF.

This clone turned up a few times. The CDR3 loop is CASSWETGGDYGYTF. The CDR3 DNA reads TGTGCCAGCAGCTGGGAGACAGGGGGCGACTATGGCTACACCTTC. J is TRBJ1-2 and V is TRBV5-6; the match to TRBD1 covers 10 bases. CDR3 length: 15 amino acids. V lost 3 bases and J lost 3; bases outside the gene matches: 5. Germline V CDR1 and CDR2: SGHDT, YYEEEE.

This clone was picked up one time. The V gene is TRBV14, the J gene TRBJ2-7; TRBD2 matches at 7 bases. CDR1 and CDR2 (germline): SGHDN, FVKESK. V shed 0 bases, J shed 6 bases, and the junction held 14 bases outside the gene matches. The CDR3 runs 17 residues. DNA for the CDR3: TGTGCCAGCAGCCAAGATCTTGGGACTATCGGGTCCGGCGAGCAGTACTTC. Amino acids: CASSQDLGTIGSGEQYF.

The V and J genes are TRBV2 and TRBJ1-5, with D maybe TRBD1 (5 bases). V was trimmed by 8 bases and J by 5 bases, leaving 7 bases between them. The CDR3 runs to 11 residues. The germline gives CDR1 SNHLY, CDR2 FYNNEI. The CDR3 region has the DNA TGTGCCAGCCGCAGGGATCAGCCCCAGCATTTT. This gives the protein CASRRDQPQHF. Based on the CDR3 plus reference TRBV2 and TRBJ1-5, the full variable domain is EPEVTQTPSHQVTQMGQEVILRCVPISNHLYFYWYRQILGQKVEFLVSFYNNEISEKSEIFDDQFSVERPDGSNFTLKIRSTKLEDSAMYFCASRRDQPQHFGDGTRLSIL.

Written as DNA, the CDR3 is TGTGCCAGCAGTCCCCTTAATGTCTACGAGCAGTACTTC. It is translated as CASSPLNVYEQYF. The chain couples TRBV28 to TRBJ2-7; D gene ambiguous. Trimming pared 5 bases from V and 3 bases from J, leaving 11 bases between. Germline V gene lookup returns CDR1 MDHEN and CDR2 SYDVKM. This CDR3 spans 13 amino acids.

This rearrangement joins TRBV7-2 to TRBJ2-1; 8 bases are a match to TRBD1. V was clipped by 6 bases and J by 4 bases; unmatched bases: 2. CDR1 is SGHTA and CDR2 is FQGNSA in the germline V gene. The CDR3 has 13 residues. The CDR3 DNA reads TGTGCCAGCAGACAGGGGGAATACAATGAGCAGTTCTTC. Encoded protein: CASRQGEYNEQFF.

This clone was found a few times. The J gene is TRBJ1-1, the V gene TRBV30; a possible D gene is TRBD1 (6 bases). There are 12 residues in the CDR3. Looked up from germline, CDR1 is GTSNPN and CDR2 is SVGIG (reference sequence). The CDR3: CAFGQPNTEAFF. CDR3 nucleotides: TGTGCTTTTGGACAGCCGAACACTGAAGCTTTCTTT.

The V and J genes are TRBV5-1 and TRBJ2-1; 7 nucleotides match TRBD2. The trim removed 4 bases at V and 3 bases at J, leaving 16 bases unmatched. The CDR3 contains 18 residues. Germline CDR1 and CDR2: SGHRS and YFSETQ. The CDR3 nucleotides read TGCGCCAGCAGCCCCAACCTGGTTAGCGGGCAGTACTACAATGAGCAGTTCTTC. It translates to CASSPNLVSGQYYNEQFF.

CDR3 protein: CASSVGQTANYGYTF. As DNA, the CDR3 is TGTGCCAGCAGCGTAGGACAGACTGCTAACTATGGCTACACCTTC. The rearrangement joins TRBV7-8 to TRBJ1-2; TRBD1 is a possible D gene (6 bases). Germline V gene data show CDR1 as SGHVS and CDR2 as FQNEAQ. V lost 5 bases and J lost 0, with 13 bases in between. The CDR3 covers 15 residues.

The chain joins TRBV5-4 to TRBJ2-7; 7 positions match TRBD1. The germline CDR1 and CDR2 sequences are SGHNT and YYREEE (reference sequence). The CDR3 is made up of 16 amino acids. J was trimmed by 1 base and V by 0 bases; bases with no gene match: 7. As DNA, the CDR3 is TGTGCCAGCAGCTTGGCCGGGACAGACATTTCCTACGAGCAGTACTTC. Its translation: CASSLAGTDISYEQYF.

The chain uses TRBV5-8 and TRBJ2-7, with 10 bases aligning to TRBD1. The V segment lost 6 bases and the J segment 6 bases; nucleotides outside the gene matches: 6. The CDR3 totals 13 residues. Germline V lookup: CDR1 SGHTS, CDR2 YDEGEE. This CDR3 is CASNDRGRSEQYF. CDR3 coding DNA: TGTGCCAGCAACGACAGGGGGCGAAGCGAGCAGTACTTC.